The 6 T cell receptor beta chains listed next were all sequenced from one sample in a study of cytomegalovirus exposure and HLA in healthy donors. Generated by immunoSEQ multiplex PCR, the TCRdb table keeps only in-frame clones and is missing some. The repertoire holds about 250,000 clones, around nine tenths seen once, with 2.5% to 3% in the top ten. Input material: PBMCs. These receptors came from a man aged 18 to 30 in good health and CMV-seronegative.

The chain carries TRBV4-3 and TRBJ1-1; D is uncertain. Per germline, CDR1 LGHNA and CDR2 YSLEER. The germline V and J ends were trimmed by 4 bases and 1 base, with 10 bases remaining between them. This CDR3 is built from 14 residues. For the CDR3, the DNA is TGCGCCAGCAGCCCACACCCCAAGAACACTGAAGCTTTCTTT. This codes for CASSPHPKNTEAFF.

The rearrangement links TRBV27 to TRBJ2-3; possibly TRBD2 for D (6 bases). This CDR3 comprises 15 residues. V shed 6 bases and J shed 4 bases, with 17 bases lying between them. Germline values: CDR1 MNHEY, CDR2 SMNVEV (reference sequence). The CDR3 spells CASSFGERRADTQYF. CDR3 nucleotides: TGTGCCAGCAGCTTCGGGGAGCGGAGGGCAGATACGCAGTATTTT.

This chain connects TRBV18 to TRBJ2-3, with 11 bases matching TRBD2. This CDR3 spans 18 amino acids. CDR1 is KGHSH, CDR2 LQKENI, per germline. V lost 6 bases, J lost 5 bases, and 16 bases stayed unmatched. The CDR3 DNA is TGTGCCAGCTCCGACTGGATTACTAGCGGGAGTTGGAGAGATACGCAGTATTTT. Its protein product is CASSDWITSGSWRDTQYF.

The gene calls are TRBV7-2 and TRBJ2-7; D remains unclear. The CDR3 has 13 residues. V lost 3 bases and J 3 bases, leaving 9 bases between the germline ends. Looked up from germline, CDR1 is SGHTA and CDR2 is FQGNSA. CDR3 protein: CASSFARLYEQYF. For the CDR3, the DNA is TGTGCCAGCAGCTTTGCACGACTCTACGAGCAGTACTTC.

The chain has TRBV7-6 and TRBJ1-3; the match to TRBD1 covers 7 bases. Germline lookup yields CDR1 SGHVS and CDR2 FNYEAQ. The CDR3 spans 13 residues. Unmatched junction bases numbered 1, after V lost 4 bases and J lost 4 bases. The DNA of the CDR3 is TGTGCCAGCAGCTCGGGACAGGGAAACACCATATATTTT. Its protein product is CASSSGQGNTIYF.

The rearrangement links TRBV7-2 to TRBJ2-1, with 9 positions matching TRBD2. The V gene end was trimmed by 1 base and the J gene end by 3 bases; junction bases not matched to a gene: 4. This CDR3 is 16 amino acids long. Germline V CDR1 and CDR2: SGHTA, FQGNSA. CDR3 sequence (DNA): TGTGCCAGCAGCTTAGAGGGACTAGCTGTCTACAATGAGCAGTTCTTC. Translated, it gives CASSLEGLAVYNEQFF.